These T cell receptor beta chains were read from a single sample in a study of blood T cells in healthy people across ages. Each CDR3 protein is one row after TCRdb ran MiXCR on the 5' RACE reads. This repertoire shows about 1.4 million distinct CDR3 sequences, around 59% found once; its top ten account for 6.7%. The sequencing sample was made of blood. Every receptor here comes from a man aged 18 to 29 in good health. Each CDR3 is given with its conserved first and last residue. A D gene is named only where the DNA matches it firmly. A row's size may be missing; if present it is once, few, many or a size class.

v_call,d_call,j_call,clone_size,cdr3_nt,cdr3_aa
TRBV29-1,TRBD1,TRBJ1-1,NA,TGCAGCGACCGGGACAGTATGAACACTGAAGCTTTCTTT,CSDRDSMNTEAFF
TRBV29-1,NA,TRBJ2-7,NA,TGCAGCGTTGAGGTGGGGGAGGTAGCCTTGGGCGAGCAGTACTTC,CSVEVGEVALGEQYF
TRBV5-1,TRBD1,TRBJ2-7,few,TGCGCCAGCAGCCCAGAGACAGGGCTCTACGAGCAGTACTTC,CASSPETGLYEQYF
TRBV6-5,NA,TRBJ2-5,NA,TGTGCCAGCAGTTACTTGCCGGTGGCGAGGCAAGAGACCCAGTACTTC,CASSYLPVARQETQYF
TRBV11-2,TRBD2,TRBJ2-1,NA,TGTGCCAGCAGCTTAGCGCGGGGTCTAGCGGGTGACAATGAGCAGTTCTTC,CASSLARGLAGDNEQFF
TRBV12-3/TRBV12-4,TRBD2,TRBJ2-3,few,TGTGCCAGCAGAGAGCTAGCGGGGTCTAGCACAGATACGCAGTATTTT,CASRELAGSSTDTQYF
TRBV7-2,TRBD2,TRBJ2-3,NA,TGTGCCAGCAGCTTATCGGCGGGAGCGGGGGCGGATACGCAGTATTTT,CASSLSAGAGADTQYF
TRBV3-1,NA,TRBJ1-4,NA,TGTGCCAGCAGCCAGCCACAGGGTGTGCTGTTTTTT,CASSQPQGVLFF
TRBV6-5,NA,TRBJ1-1,NA,TGTGCCAGCAGTTCGCCGTCATCATTGGGAGCTTTCTTT,CASSSPSSLGAFF
TRBV12-3/TRBV12-4,TRBD2,TRBJ2-7,few,TGTGCCAGCAGTCCGGGACTAGCTTCCCCCTACGAGCAGTACTTC,CASSPGLASPYEQYF
TRBV5-1,TRBD2,TRBJ2-7,few,TGCGCCAGCAGCTCTGCCGGGACTAACTACGAGCAGTACTTC,CASSSAGTNYEQYF
TRBV29-1,NA,TRBJ2-1,few,TGCAGCATTCGGGCGGATGCCTCCTACAATGAGCAGTTCTTC,CSIRADASYNEQFF
TRBV7-2,TRBD2,TRBJ2-7,NA,TGTGCCAGCAGCTTATGGGTAGCGGGGGGCCTGTCCTCCTACGAGCAGTACTTC,CASSLWVAGGLSSYEQYF
TRBV24-1,TRBD1,TRBJ2-1,NA,TGTGCCACCAGTGACCCGGGACAGGGCAATGAGCAGTTCTTC,CATSDPGQGNEQFF
TRBV5-1,NA,TRBJ2-4,NA,TGCGCCAGCAGCTTGGGACGGACAGAGTACATTCAGTACTTC,CASSLGRTEYIQYF
TRBV6-5,NA,TRBJ1-2,NA,TGTGCCAGCAGTTACAACCTCGGGGGAGGCTACACCTTC,CASSYNLGGGYTF
TRBV29-1,NA,TRBJ2-5,few,TGCAGCGTTGATGGGGCCGCGACAGCGTCCCAAGAGACCCAGTACTTC,CSVDGAATASQETQYF
TRBV20-1,TRBD1,TRBJ2-7,NA,TGCAGTGGGCAGGGACAGGGATACGAGCAGTACTTC,CSGQGQGYEQYF
TRBV25-1,NA,TRBJ1-5,NA,TGTGCCAGCAGTGAACCAGGGGCGCCGAGCAATCAGCCCCAGCATTTT,CASSEPGAPSNQPQHF
TRBV20-1,TRBD2,TRBJ2-5,NA,TGCAGTGCTAGGAGCGGGGGCCTATTTTACCAAGAGACCCAGTACTTC,CSARSGGLFYQETQYF
TRBV5-1,TRBD1,TRBJ1-5,few,TGCGCCAGCAGCATAGGTCCGGGACAGGGACTCAATAGCAATCAGCCCCAGCATTTT,CASSIGPGQGLNSNQPQHF
TRBV4-3,TRBD1,TRBJ2-7,few,TGCGCCAGCAGCCAAGATACAGGGGCCGAGCAGTACTTC,CASSQDTGAEQYF
TRBV4-1,TRBD2,TRBJ2-1,NA,TGCGCCACAGGCGGGGGGCTATACAATGAGCAGTTCTTC,CATGGGLYNEQFF
TRBV5-6,TRBD2,TRBJ2-1,few,TGTGCCAGCAGTCTGGGACTAAACTACAATGAGCAGTTCTTC,CASSLGLNYNEQFF
TRBV11-2,NA,TRBJ2-5,NA,TGTGCCAGCAGCTATGACCTGCTCCGCACGGCGGAGACCCAGTACTTC,CASSYDLLRTAETQYF
TRBV20-1,TRBD1,TRBJ2-5,NA,TGCAGTGCTAGAGGAAGGGGGCAGGTAGAGACCCAGTACTTC,CSARGRGQVETQYF
TRBV7-8,NA,TRBJ2-1,few,TGTGCCAGCAGCTTTCTCTTCGGCCAGGGTAGGGATGAGCAGTTCTTC,CASSFLFGQGRDEQFF
TRBV7-9,NA,TRBJ2-2,NA,TGTGCCAGCAGCCCAGGAACGTACGTGACCGGGGAGCTGTTTTTT,CASSPGTYVTGELFF
TRBV20-1,TRBD2,TRBJ2-3,once,TGCAGTGCTAGTGGGTCCGCGACTAGTAGCGGGAAGGCAGATACGCAGTATTTT,CSASGSATSSGKADTQYF
TRBV6-2/TRBV6-3,TRBD1,TRBJ1-6,NA,TGTGCCAGCAGTCGCCGGGACAGGGGGGATTCACCCCTCCACTTT,CASSRRDRGDSPLHF
TRBV20-1,NA,TRBJ2-5,NA,TGCAGTGCTAGAGCCCTTACCACCAACCCACCGGATCGGTCGAGAGAGCAGTACTTC,CSARALTTNPPDRSREQYF